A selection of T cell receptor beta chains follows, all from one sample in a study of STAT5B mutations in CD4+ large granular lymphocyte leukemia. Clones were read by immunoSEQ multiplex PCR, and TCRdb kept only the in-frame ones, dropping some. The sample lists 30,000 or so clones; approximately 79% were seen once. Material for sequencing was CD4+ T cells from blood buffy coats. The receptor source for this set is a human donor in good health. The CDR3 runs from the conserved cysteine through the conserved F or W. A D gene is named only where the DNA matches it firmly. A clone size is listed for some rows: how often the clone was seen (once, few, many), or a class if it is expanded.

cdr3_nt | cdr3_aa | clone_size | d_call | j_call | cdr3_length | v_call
TGTGCCTGGAGTGAAACAGGGTGGACAGAGACCCAGTACTTC | CAWSETGWTETQYF | . | . | TRBJ2-5 | 14 | TRBV30
TGCGCCAGCTCCACGGGGGGCGCCGGGGAGCTGTTTTTT | CASSTGGAGELFF | . | . | TRBJ2-2 | 13 | TRBV5-1
TGTGCCAGCAGAGAGACAGGGTCCTACAATGAGCAGTTCTTC | CASRETGSYNEQFF | . | TRBD1 | TRBJ2-1 | 14 | TRBV14
TGTGCCAGCAGCTTAGGCAGGGATGGAAACACCATATATTTT | CASSLGRDGNTIYF | medium-sized | . | TRBJ1-3 | 14 | TRBV7-9
TGTGCCAGCAGCCCCGTCGCGGGGCGGTATAATTCACCCCTCCACTTT | CASSPVAGRYNSPLHF | . | . | TRBJ1-6 | 16 | TRBV7-9
TGTGCCAGCAGCGTAGATATTAGCGGGGGGGCGAACAAAGAGACCCAGTACTTC | CASSVDISGGANKETQYF | . | TRBD2 | TRBJ2-5 | 18 | TRBV9
TGTGCCAGCAGCCAAGATAAGAGCGCCGCCTACAATGAGCAGTTCTTC | CASSQDKSAAYNEQFF | . | . | TRBJ2-1 | 16 | TRBV14
TGTGCCAGCAGCCCACCCGGGGCCGGGGCCAACGTCCTGACTTTC | CASSPPGAGANVLTF | . | . | TRBJ2-6 | 15 | TRBV7-3
TGTGCCACCAGCAGAGATCGCCACCCGGAAGCTTTCTTT | CATSRDRHPEAFF | . | . | TRBJ1-1 | 13 | TRBV15
TGTGCCAGCAGTGGAGAAGGTCCTACCTACGAGCAGTACTTC | CASSGEGPTYEQYF | . | . | TRBJ2-7 | 14 | TRBV6-5
TGTGCCAGCAGCTTAGTTGGACTAGCGGGAGTCGCCCAAGAGACCCAGTACTTC | CASSLVGLAGVAQETQYF | . | TRBD2 | TRBJ2-5 | 18 | TRBV11-1